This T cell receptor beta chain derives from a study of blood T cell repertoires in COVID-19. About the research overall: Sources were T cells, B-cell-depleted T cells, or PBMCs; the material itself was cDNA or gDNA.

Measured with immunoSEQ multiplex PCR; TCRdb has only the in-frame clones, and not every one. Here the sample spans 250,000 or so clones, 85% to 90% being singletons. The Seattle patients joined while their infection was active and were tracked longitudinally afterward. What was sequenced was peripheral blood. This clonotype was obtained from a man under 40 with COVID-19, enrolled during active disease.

DNA of the CDR3: TGTGCCAGCAGTTACGGACAGCTATTAGGCTACACCTTC. Translating it yields CASSYGQLLGYTF. The J gene is TRBJ1-2, the V gene TRBV6-2 or TRBV6-3; possibly TRBD1 for D (6 bases). The V end lost 2 bases, the J end lost 8 bases, and 12 bases lay between the germline ends. Germline assignment: CDR1 MNHEY and CDR2 SVGEGT. CDR3 size: 13 residues.